The rows below give T cell receptor beta chains drawn from one sample of a study of blood T cell repertoires in COVID-19. Libraries were prepared by immunoSEQ multiplex PCR; TCRdb keeps only in-frame clonotypes and omits some of them. Among some 100,000 clones, approximately 90% were seen once, and the ten largest hold approximately 4.8%. The sample was peripheral blood. The receptor source for this set is a woman older than 75 with active COVID-19. The CDR3 runs from the conserved cysteine through the conserved F or W. The D gene is left open where the match is weak. A row's size may be missing; if present it is once, few, many or a size class.

DNA: TGTGCCAGTAAGGGAGATAGCAATCAGCCCCAGCATTTT
CDR3: CASKGDSNQPQHF
D: .
size: .
V: TRBV19
J: TRBJ1-5

DNA: TGTGCCACCAGTGATACACAGGGGAGAGGGAGCAATCAGCCCCAGCATTTT
CDR3: CATSDTQGRGSNQPQHF
D: TRBD1
size: .
V: TRBV24-1
J: TRBJ1-5

DNA: TGTGCCACCAGTGATACGAAGGGGTTTTCGTACACCGGGGAGCTGTTTTTT
CDR3: CATSDTKGFSYTGELFF
D: .
size: .
V: TRBV24-1
J: TRBJ2-2

DNA: TGTGCCAGCAGCTTCCTCGGACTAGCGGGAGGGGGGGATGAGCAGTTCTTC
CDR3: CASSFLGLAGGGDEQFF
D: TRBD2
size: .
V: TRBV7-8
J: TRBJ2-1

DNA: TGTGCCAGCAGCAGGCAAGAGACCCAGTACTTC
CDR3: CASSRQETQYF
D: .
size: .
V: TRBV6-5
J: TRBJ2-5

DNA: TGTGCCAGCAGCTCCGGACTAGCGGGACCCTACGAGCAGTACTTC
CDR3: CASSSGLAGPYEQYF
D: TRBD2
size: once
V: TRBV7-2
J: TRBJ2-7

DNA: TGTGCCAGCAGCCTTGGAGGACAGGGGGCTGGGGCCAACGTCCTGACTTTC
CDR3: CASSLGGQGAGANVLTF
D: TRBD1
size: .
V: TRBV11-3
J: TRBJ2-6

DNA: TGTGCCAGCAGTGACAGGGCGAGCTCCTACGAGCAGTACTTC
CDR3: CASSDRASSYEQYF
D: .
size: .
V: TRBV2
J: TRBJ2-7

DNA: TGTGCCAGCAGCCCCTTGCCCAGCGCGAACACCGGGGAGCTGTTTTTT
CDR3: CASSPLPSANTGELFF
D: .
size: .
V: TRBV7-2
J: TRBJ2-2

DNA: TGTGCCAGCAGCGTAGACCCAGCGGGCCTATACCGGAGCTCCTACAATGAGCAGTTCTTC
CDR3: CASSVDPAGLYRSSYNEQFF
D: .
size: .
V: TRBV9
J: TRBJ2-1

DNA: TGTGCCAGCAGTTCTACAGGGTCTTTTTACAATGAGCAGTTCTTC
CDR3: CASSSTGSFYNEQFF
D: .
size: once
V: TRBV27
J: TRBJ2-1

DNA: TGTGCCAGCAGCGCAGCCGCCGCGGCAGATACGCAGTATTTT
CDR3: CASSAAAAADTQYF
D: .
size: .
V: TRBV11-3
J: TRBJ2-3

DNA: TGTGCCAGCAGCGTAGGCACAGGGGGCTCGGAGCAGTACTTC
CDR3: CASSVGTGGSEQYF
D: TRBD1
size: .
V: TRBV9
J: TRBJ2-7

DNA: TGTGCCAGCTCACCAGGGACTAGCGGGTACTCCTACGAGCAGTACTTC
CDR3: CASSPGTSGYSYEQYF
D: TRBD2
size: .
V: TRBV18
J: TRBJ2-7

DNA: TGTGCCAGCAGCTATCAGCGGGAGACCCAGTACTTC
CDR3: CASSYQRETQYF
D: .
size: .
V: TRBV7-8
J: TRBJ2-5

DNA: TGTGCCAGCAGCCCCGACAGGGAGAATCAGCCCCAGCATTTT
CDR3: CASSPDRENQPQHF
D: TRBD1
size: .
V: TRBV3-1/TRBV3-2
J: TRBJ1-5

DNA: TGCGCCAGCAGCTTAGGGAGGCTCAACGAGCAGTACTTC
CDR3: CASSLGRLNEQYF
D: .
size: .
V: TRBV5-1
J: TRBJ2-7

DNA: TGTGCCAGCGCGCAGGGAGGGCCCTTTTTGGAGGGCACAGATACGCAGTATTTT
CDR3: CASAQGGPFLEGTDTQYF
D: TRBD2
size: .
V: TRBV27
J: TRBJ2-3

DNA: TGTGCCATCGGTTCCACTAGCTTGCCAGATACGCAGTATTTT
CDR3: CAIGSTSLPDTQYF
D: .
size: once
V: TRBV10-3
J: TRBJ2-3

DNA: TGTGCCATCAGTGACCACACTAGCGGCACAGATACGCAGTATTTT
CDR3: CAISDHTSGTDTQYF
D: TRBD2
size: .
V: TRBV10-3
J: TRBJ2-3